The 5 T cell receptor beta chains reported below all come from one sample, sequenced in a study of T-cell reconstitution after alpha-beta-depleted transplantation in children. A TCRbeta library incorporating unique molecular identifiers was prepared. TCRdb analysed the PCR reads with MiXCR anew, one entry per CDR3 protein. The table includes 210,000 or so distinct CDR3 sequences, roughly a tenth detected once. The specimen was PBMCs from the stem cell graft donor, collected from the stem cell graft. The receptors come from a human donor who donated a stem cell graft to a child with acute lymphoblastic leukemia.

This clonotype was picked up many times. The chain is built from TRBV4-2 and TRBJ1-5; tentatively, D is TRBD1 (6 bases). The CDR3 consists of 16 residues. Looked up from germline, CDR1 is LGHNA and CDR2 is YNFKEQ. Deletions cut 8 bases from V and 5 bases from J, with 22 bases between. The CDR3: CASFQDFGGVDQPQHF. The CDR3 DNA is TGTGCCAGCTTCCAAGATTTTGGGGGCGTCGATCAGCCCCAGCATTTT.

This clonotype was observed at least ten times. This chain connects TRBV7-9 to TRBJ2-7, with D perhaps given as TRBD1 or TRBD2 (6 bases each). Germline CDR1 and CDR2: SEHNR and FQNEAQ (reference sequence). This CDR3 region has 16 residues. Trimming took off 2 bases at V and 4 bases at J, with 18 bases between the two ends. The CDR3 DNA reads TGTGCCAGCAGCTTAAACCCTTGGAGGGGGTCGTACGAGCAGTACTTC. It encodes CASSLNPWRGSYEQYF.

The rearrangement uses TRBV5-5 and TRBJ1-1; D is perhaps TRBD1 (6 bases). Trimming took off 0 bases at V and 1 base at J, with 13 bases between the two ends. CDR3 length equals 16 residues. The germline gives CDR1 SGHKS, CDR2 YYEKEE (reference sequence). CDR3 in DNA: TGTGCCAGCAGCTTGGGGATACAGGGAAAGAACACTGAAGCTTTCTTT. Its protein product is CASSLGIQGKNTEAFF.

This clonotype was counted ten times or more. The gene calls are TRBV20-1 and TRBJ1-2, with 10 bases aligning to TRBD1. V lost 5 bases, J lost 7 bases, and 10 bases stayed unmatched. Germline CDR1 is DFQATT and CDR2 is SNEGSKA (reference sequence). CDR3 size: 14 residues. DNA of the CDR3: TGCAGTGCTCGTAGGGACAGGGGTTCAGGTGGCTACACCTTC. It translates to CSARRDRGSGGYTF.

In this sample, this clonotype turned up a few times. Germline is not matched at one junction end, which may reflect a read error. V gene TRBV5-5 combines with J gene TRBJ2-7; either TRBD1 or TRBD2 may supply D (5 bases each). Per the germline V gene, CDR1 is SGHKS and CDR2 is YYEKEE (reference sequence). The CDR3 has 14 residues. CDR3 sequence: CASRLDTSPYEQYF. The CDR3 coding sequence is TGTGCCAGCAGGTTGGACACTAGTCCCTACGAGCAGTACTTC.